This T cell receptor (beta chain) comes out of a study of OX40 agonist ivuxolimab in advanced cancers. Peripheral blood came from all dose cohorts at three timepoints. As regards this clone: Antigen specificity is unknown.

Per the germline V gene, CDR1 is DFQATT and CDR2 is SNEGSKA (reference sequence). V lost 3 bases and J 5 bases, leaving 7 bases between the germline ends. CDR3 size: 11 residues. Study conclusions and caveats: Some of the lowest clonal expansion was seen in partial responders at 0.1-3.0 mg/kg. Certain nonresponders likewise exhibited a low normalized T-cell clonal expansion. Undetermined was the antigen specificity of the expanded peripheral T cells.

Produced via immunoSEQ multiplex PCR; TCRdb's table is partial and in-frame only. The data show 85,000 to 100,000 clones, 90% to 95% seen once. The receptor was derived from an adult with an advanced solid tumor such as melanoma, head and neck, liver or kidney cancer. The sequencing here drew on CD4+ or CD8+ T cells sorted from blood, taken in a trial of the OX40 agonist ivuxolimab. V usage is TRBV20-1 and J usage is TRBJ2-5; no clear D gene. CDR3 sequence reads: CSARAQETQYF. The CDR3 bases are TGCAGTGCTAGGGCCCAGGAGACCCAGTACTTC.